This T cell receptor (beta chain) derives from a study of cytomegalovirus exposure and HLA in healthy donors. Germline V gives CDR1 SGHDT, CDR2 YYEEEE. This CDR3 contains 15 residues. Amplification used 60 Vbeta primers and 13 Jbeta primers. The repertoire was sequenced with immunoSEQ multiplex PCR; TCRdb's copy has only in-frame clones and lacks some. The table lists about 140,000 clones, more than 55% of them singletons, with approximately 6.5% in the top ten. The specimen sequenced was PBMCs. The rearrangement joins TRBV5-6 to TRBJ2-5, with 7 positions matching TRBD2. The J call is uncertain, as TRBJ2-7 better fits the DNA end. This TCR was recovered from an older woman in good health and CMV-seronegative. This chain's CDR3 is CASSRGGGGSYEQYF. For the CDR3, the DNA is TGTGCCAGCAGCCGGGGTGGGGGGGGCTCCTACGAGCAGTACTTC.